The clone carrying this T cell receptor (beta chain) is a singleton in its sample. Its antigen remains unknown. Germline CDR1 is SEHNR and CDR2 is FQNEAQ (reference sequence). The germline V and J ends were trimmed by 3 bases and 4 bases, with 14 bases remaining between them. This CDR3 spans 15 amino acids. The sample originates from a study of T cell responses to AZD1222 COVID-19 vaccine. Libraries were prepared by immunoSEQ multiplex PCR; TCRdb keeps only in-frame clonotypes and omits some of them. The table lists around 99,000 clones, about 88% of them singletons. Regarding the study as a whole: Nearly half of unique spike-specific TCRs reportedly avoided B.1.351 and B.1.1.7 mutated regions.

Sequenced material: peripheral blood, taken on day 0 of AZD1222 vaccination. The TCR sequence derives from an adult in good health. V is TRBV7-9 and J is TRBJ2-3; D uncertain. The CDR3 here is CASSFGALRADTQYF. In DNA form, the CDR3 reads TGTGCCAGCAGCTTTGGAGCCCTTAGGGCAGATACGCAGTATTTT.